This record covers a single T cell receptor beta chain. The antigen is unknown. This sample was included in a study of T cell responses to AZD1222 COVID-19 vaccine. Study findings and constraints: Recipients of two AZD1222 doses showed rising Spike-specific TCR breadth and depth. There were mostly white British donors and more females than males, and clonal diversity was possibly underestimated.

Profiling relied on immunoSEQ multiplex PCR, and the TCRdb table lists in-frame clones only, not all of them. The table lists 110,000 or so clones, roughly 86% of them singletons, with 17% in the top ten. The clonotype originates from an adult who received the AZD1222 COVID-19 vaccine. This material consisted of peripheral blood, taken 28 days after the second AZD1222 dose.

The CDR3 sequence is CASSPPYAAWDRPNYGYTF. The DNA of the CDR3 is TGTGCCAGCAGCCCTCCTTACGCAGCTTGGGACAGACCCAACTATGGCTACACCTTC. The chain employs TRBV5-4 and TRBJ1-2; 7 nucleotides agree with TRBD1. Looked up from germline, CDR1 is SGHNT and CDR2 is YYREEE (reference sequence). Losses at the gene ends were 4 bases for V and 2 bases for J; bases not matched to a gene: 20. The CDR3 spans 19 residues.